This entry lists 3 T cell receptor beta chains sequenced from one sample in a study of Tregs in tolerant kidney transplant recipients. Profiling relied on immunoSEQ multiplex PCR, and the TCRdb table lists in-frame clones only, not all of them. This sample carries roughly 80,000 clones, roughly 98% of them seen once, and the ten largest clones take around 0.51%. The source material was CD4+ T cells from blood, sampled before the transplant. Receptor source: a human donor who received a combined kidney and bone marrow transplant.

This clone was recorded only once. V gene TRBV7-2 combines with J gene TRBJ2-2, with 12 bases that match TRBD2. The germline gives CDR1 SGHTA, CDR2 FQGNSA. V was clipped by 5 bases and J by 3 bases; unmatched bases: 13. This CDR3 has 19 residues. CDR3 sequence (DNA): TGTGCCAGCAGCCCCTATACTAGCGGGAGGTACCTCTACACCGGGGAGCTGTTTTTT. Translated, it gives CASSPYTSGRYLYTGELFF. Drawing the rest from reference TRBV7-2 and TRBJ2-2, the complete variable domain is GAGVSQSPSNKVTEKGKDVELRCDPISGHTALYWYRQSLGQGLEFLIYFQGNSAPDKSGLPSDRFSAERTGGSVSTLTIQRTQQEDSAVYLCASSPYTSGRYLYTGELFFGEGSRLTVL.

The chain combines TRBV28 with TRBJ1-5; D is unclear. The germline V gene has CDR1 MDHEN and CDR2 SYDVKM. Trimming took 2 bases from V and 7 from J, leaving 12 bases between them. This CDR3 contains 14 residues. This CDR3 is CASSLVLDWQPQHF. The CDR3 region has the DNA TGTGCCAGCAGTTTAGTGCTAGATTGGCAGCCCCAGCATTTT.

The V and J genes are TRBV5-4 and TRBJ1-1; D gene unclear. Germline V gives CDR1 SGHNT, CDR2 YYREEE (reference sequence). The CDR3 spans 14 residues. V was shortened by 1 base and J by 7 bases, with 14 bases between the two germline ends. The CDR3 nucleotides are TGTGCCAGCAGCTTGTTTGGCAGGAACCTTGAAGCTTTCTTT. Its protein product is CASSLFGRNLEAFF.